In this sample, the clone carrying this T cell receptor beta chain turned up a few times. Its antigen is currently unknown. In TCRdb, the 5' RACE reads were re-called with MiXCR into one record per CDR3 protein. The sample includes approximately 300,000 distinct CDR3 sequences, approximately 11% of them seen just once. These data belong to a study of T cells after yellow fever vaccination. Background on the study: Some fractions had low cell numbers, and these were prepared with SMART-Seq v4 Ultra Low Input. Study-wide results and caveats: Compared with primary, the secondary response was weaker and peaked at day 5, not 15.

V shed 8 bases and J 9 bases; nucleotides not matched to a gene: 12. CDR1 is SNHLY and CDR2 is FYNNEI in the germline V gene. The CDR3 extends over 16 amino acids. V is TRBV2 and J is TRBJ2-1; 14 bases agree with TRBD2. The receptor comes from a man between 18 and 29 years old who received the YFV17D yellow fever vaccine. The input for sequencing was CD4+ T cells sorted from PBMCs, taken 45 days after the yellow fever booster vaccination. CDR3 sequence: CASFATSGGAIGEQFF. CDR3 DNA sequence: TGTGCCAGCTTCGCGACTAGCGGGGGGGCCATAGGTGAGCAGTTCTTC.